These 29 T cell receptor beta chains were all obtained from the same sample, sequenced in a study of blood T cells in healthy people across ages. A sample-barcoded 5' primer and a J-beta primer mix were used in a second PCR of roughly 7 to 12 cycles. MiXCR, run by TCRdb on the 5' RACE reads, gives a single entry per CDR3 protein. Of 750,000 to 950,000 distinct CDR3 sequences listed, 25% to 35% are singletons. These records were also assigned to another study, of T cells of mothers and their children.

Sequencing was carried out using blood. The receptor set was obtained from a woman aged 35 to 49 in good health.

The rearrangement links TRBV6-4 to TRBJ2-7; TRBD1 aligns across 7 bases. The CDR3 spans 14 residues. Trimming cost V 6 bases and J 2 bases; bases outside gene matches: 7. CDR1 MRHNA and CDR2 SNTAGT come from the germline V gene. In DNA, the CDR3 is TGTGCCAGCAGCTTGTTACAGGGGACCTACGAGCAGTACTTC. It codes for CASSLLQGTYEQYF.

A single count supports this clonotype. J is TRBJ2-7 and V is TRBV7-2; 9 bases are a match to TRBD1. The CDR3 consists of 19 residues. Germline V gene sequence: CDR1 SGHTA, CDR2 FQGNSA. The V and J ends lost 4 bases and 4 bases, in that order; junction bases with no gene match: 20. The CDR3 loop reads CASSSAHLTGTGTTYEQYF. In DNA, the CDR3 is TGTGCCAGCAGCTCCGCCCACTTAACCGGGACAGGGACGACATACGAGCAGTACTTC.

This clonotype was seen many times. This chain connects TRBV28 to TRBJ2-5, with D unresolved. Germline CDR1 reads MDHEN; CDR2 reads SYDVKM. V was clipped by 3 bases and J by 9 bases, with 11 bases between them. The CDR3 is 12 residues long. The CDR3 coding sequence is TGTGCCAGCAGTTTTTCCCCCGCCCCCCAGTACTTC. Encoded protein: CASSFSPAPQYF.

Points on this clonotype: This CDR3 is missing its conserved last phenylalanine or tryptophan, likely due to a read error. CDR3: CSAWRGERVQPQHL. CDR3 in DNA: TGCAGTGCCTGGCGGGGGGAACGGGTTCAGCCCCAGCATCTT. The V and J genes are TRBV20-1 and TRBJ1-5; possible D gene TRBD1, 5 bases. The CDR3 has 14 residues. Germline V gives CDR1 DFQATT, CDR2 SNEGSKA (reference sequence). V dropped 6 bases and J dropped 6 bases, with 18 bases sitting between them.

V and J are TRBV30 and TRBJ2-7, with unresolved D. Germline lookup yields CDR1 GTSNPN and CDR2 SVGIG (reference sequence). The CDR3 is 12 amino acids. The V and J ends lost 0 bases and 3 bases respectively, with 6 bases between them. The CDR3 sequence: CAWSVEDYEQYF. The CDR3 DNA follows: TGTGCCTGGAGTGTTGAGGACTACGAGCAGTACTTC.

The CDR3 DNA reads as TGTGCCAGCAGCCCCGGGTATGGTAACACTGAAGCTTTCTTT. Amino acid sequence: CASSPGYGNTEAFF. The chain recombines TRBV7-3 with TRBJ1-1; D ambiguous. Trimming left V 5 bases short and J 2 bases short, with 12 bases between. This CDR3 region has 14 residues. Germline CDR1 is SGHTA and CDR2 is FQGTGA.

J is TRBJ1-2 and V is TRBV5-6; D is uncertain. This CDR3 spans 13 amino acids. Trimming cost V 3 bases and J 6 bases, with 12 bases left between them. The germline CDR1 and CDR2 sequences are SGHDT and YYEEEE. The DNA for the CDR3 is TGTGCCAGCAGCTCCACCCCGGTGGATGGCTACACCTTC. Translation gives CASSSTPVDGYTF. Based on the CDR3 plus reference TRBV5-6 and TRBJ1-2, the full variable domain is DAGVTQSPTHLIKTRGQQVTLRCSPKSGHDTVSWYQQALGQGPQFIFQYYEEEERQRGNFPDRFSGHQFPNYSSELNVNALLLGDSALYLCASSSTPVDGYTFGSGTRLTVV.

The chain has TRBV6-5 and TRBJ1-2; unclear D gene. This CDR3 comprises 14 residues. Germline CDR1 MNHEY, CDR2 SVGAGI. The ends were cut back, 3 bases at V and 2 bases at J, with 10 bases in the middle. CDR3 sequence (DNA): TGTGCCAGCAGTTATCCGCTGGCGAACTATGGCTACACCTTC. Translated: CASSYPLANYGYTF.

The chain is built from TRBV29-1 and TRBJ2-1; possible D gene TRBD2, 5 bases. Germline CDR1 reads SQVTM; CDR2 reads ANQGSEA. The CDR3 consists of 12 residues. V was cut by 6 bases and J by 13 bases, with 19 bases left in between. The CDR3 region is CSVADGGETQFF. In DNA, the CDR3 is TGCAGCGTGGCTGATGGTGGGGAGACCCAGTTCTTC.

This clonotype has more than one count but fewer than ten. This rearrangement joins TRBV29-1 to TRBJ1-2; D possibly corresponds to TRBD1 (5 bases). Germline loops: CDR1 SQVTM, CDR2 ANQGSEA. Between the trimmed V and J ends, which lost 5 bases and 3 bases, there was a span of 13 bases. The CDR3 length is 13 residues. The CDR3 DNA follows: TGCAGCGTTATGGCACCGGGGGACTATGGCTACACCTTC. This encodes CSVMAPGDYGYTF.

There are many counts of this clonotype. This chain uses TRBV6-5 with TRBJ2-5; D may be TRBD1 (6 bases). Germline CDR1 and CDR2: MNHEY and SVGAGI. V shed 3 bases and J shed 2 bases, with 13 bases lying between them. This CDR3 has 15 residues. The CDR3 nucleotides are TGTGCCAGCAGTTATGGGGGACATTTGCAAGAGACCCAGTACTTC. Protein: CASSYGGHLQETQYF.

Note on this clonotype: This clone may be a read error of a much larger clone one base away. The chain has TRBV7-9 and TRBJ2-5; D is possibly TRBD2 (5 bases). V was clipped by 6 bases and J by 7 bases, with 12 bases between them. The CDR3 is 12 residues long. The germline CDR1 and CDR2 sequences are SEHNR and FQNEAQ (reference sequence). CDR3 DNA: TGTGCCAGCAGTTCCGTCGAGGGGACCCAGTACTTC. Its protein product is CASSSVEGTQYF.

This chain joins TRBV7-9 and TRBJ2-1, with 11 bases that match TRBD2. Germline V lookup: CDR1 SEHNR, CDR2 FQNEAQ (reference sequence). The length of the CDR3 is 15 residues. V lost 1 base, J lost 12 bases, and 8 bases stayed unmatched. The CDR3 loop is CASSLELAGARPQFF. The CDR3 bases are TGTGCCAGCAGCTTAGAACTAGCGGGGGCCCGACCGCAGTTCTTC.

Many counts were recorded for this clonotype. The CDR3 sequence: CASSRGQGSSYEQYF. The CDR3 DNA follows: TGTGCCAGCAGCCGGGGACAGGGGAGCTCCTACGAGCAGTACTTC. V is TRBV7-2 and J is TRBJ2-7; TRBD1 aligns across 10 bases. Germline CDR1 is SGHTA and CDR2 is FQGNSA. The J segment lost 0 bases and the V segment lost 5 bases, leaving 4 bases of the junction unmatched. The CDR3 runs 15 residues.

There are a few counts of this clonotype. V usage is TRBV15 and J usage is TRBJ1-1, with 10 bases aligning to TRBD1. This CDR3 is 14 amino acids long. Trimming at V came to 6 bases and at J to 7 bases, leaving 8 bases not matched to a gene. The germline V gene has CDR1 LNHNV and CDR2 YYDKDF (reference sequence). For the CDR3, the DNA is TGTGCCACCAGAGGGGACAGGGGTCGCATTGAAGCTTTCTTT. Its translation: CATRGDRGRIEAFF.

This sequence joins TRBV29-1 and TRBJ1-2; tentatively, D is TRBD1 (5 bases). This CDR3 has 13 amino acids. Trimming removed 1 base at V and 6 bases at J, with 12 bases between. Germline V gene sequence: CDR1 SQVTM, CDR2 ANQGSEA. Here the CDR3 DNA reads TGCAGCGTTGAAGGAGAGGGGATCCATGGCTACACCTTC. This gives the protein CSVEGEGIHGYTF.

The chain has TRBV6-1 and TRBJ2-1, with 9 bases matching TRBD2. Germline loops: CDR1 MNHNS, CDR2 SASEGT. V gave up 2 bases and J gave up 0 bases; unmatched junction bases: 11. The CDR3 contains 19 residues. CDR3 residues: CASSENLAGGGGSYNEQFF. Written as DNA, the CDR3 is TGTGCCAGCAGTGAAAACTTGGCGGGCGGGGGGGGCTCCTACAATGAGCAGTTCTTC.

This clonotype was seen ten or more times. The junction departs from germline at one end; a sequencing error may be responsible. The CDR3 region has the DNA TGTGCCAGCAGTCTACAGGGGGGCGAGCAGTACTTC. It codes for CASSLQGGEQYF. The J gene is TRBJ2-7, the V gene TRBV5-1, with 8 bases identical to TRBD1. The V gene's germline CDR1 is SGHRS and CDR2 YFSETQ. The CDR3 has 12 amino acids.

The J gene is TRBJ2-3, the V gene TRBV2; D might be TRBD2 (5 bases). This CDR3 spans 14 amino acids. Trimming pared 2 bases from V and 2 bases from J, leaving 8 bases between. In germline, CDR1 is SNHLY, CDR2 FYNNEI. CDR3 nucleotides: TGTGCCAGCAGTGAAAAGAGGGCCACAGATACGCAGTATTTT. This translates into CASSEKRATDTQYF.

Points on this clonotype: A read error is possible here, since a much larger clone lies one base away. The chain combines TRBV3-1 with TRBJ2-7, with 9 bases fitting TRBD1. Germline V CDR1 and CDR2: LGHDT, YNNKEL (reference sequence). Trimming cost V 3 bases and J 7 bases; bases outside gene matches: 7. The CDR3 consists of 14 residues. CDR3 DNA sequence: TGTGCCAGCAGCCAGGGGACAGGGTGCGGAGAGCAGTACTTC. As protein: CASSQGTGCGEQYF.

The chain combines TRBV7-2 with TRBJ1-2, with 7 bases fitting TRBD1. Germline lookup yields CDR1 SGHTA and CDR2 FQGNSA. V gave up 5 bases and J gave up 1 base; unmatched junction bases: 7. The CDR3 extends over 15 amino acids. DNA of the CDR3: TGTGCCAGCAGCCGATCCGGGACAGATAACTATGGCTACACCTTC. Protein product: CASSRSGTDNYGYTF.

This clonotype was seen more than once but under ten times. The chain couples TRBV4-1 to TRBJ1-4; D possibly corresponds to TRBD1 (5 bases). Per germline, CDR1 MGHRA and CDR2 YSYEKL. The germline V and J ends were trimmed by 0 bases and 3 bases, with 11 bases remaining between them. This CDR3 is 16 amino acids long. DNA for the CDR3: TGCGCCAGCAGCCAAGATGTAGGGACGGCTAATGAAAAACTGTTTTTT. Its protein is CASSQDVGTANEKLFF.

This clonotype appeared a single time. This chain uses TRBV30 with TRBJ2-5, with 7 bases that match TRBD2. Germline V gene sequence: CDR1 GTSNPN, CDR2 SVGIG (reference sequence). The ends lost 0 bases at V and 11 bases at J; junction bases unmatched: 12. The CDR3 is made up of 14 amino acids. CDR3 sequence: CAWSVLAGVGEQYF. The CDR3 DNA sequence: TGTGCCTGGAGTGTACTGGCGGGGGTTGGTGAGCAGTACTTC.

This clonotype appeared a single time. This chain links TRBV11-2 with TRBJ1-2; D is possibly TRBD1 (6 bases). The germline CDR1 and CDR2 sequences are SGHAT and FQNNGV. The CDR3 extends over 17 amino acids. Trimming cost V 0 bases and J 4 bases, with 18 bases left between them. DNA of the CDR3: TGTGCCAGCAGCTTAGATCGGCGCAGGGGACGCAGCTATGGCTACACCTTC. Protein: CASSLDRRRGRSYGYTF.

V is TRBV5-1 and J is TRBJ1-1; no clear D. Germline loops: CDR1 SGHRS, CDR2 YFSETQ. The CDR3 is made up of 14 amino acids. Trimming removed 4 bases from V and 1 base from J, with 11 bases in between. CDR3 amino acids: CASSGSTENTEAFF. The CDR3 DNA reads TGCGCCAGCAGCGGCTCAACAGAGAACACTGAAGCTTTCTTT.

This clonotype was seen repeatedly, ten times or more. The CDR3 region is CASSLESRGPLYEQYF. CDR3 in DNA: TGTGCCAGCAGCTTAGAGTCGCGGGGGCCCCTCTACGAGCAGTACTTC. The chain links TRBV7-9 to TRBJ2-7; D is perhaps TRBD2 (7 bases). This CDR3 is built from 16 residues. Germline V gives CDR1 SEHNR, CDR2 FQNEAQ (reference sequence). Trimming removed 1 base at V and 3 bases at J, with 16 bases between.

The chain combines TRBV5-1 with TRBJ2-1; 12 nucleotides align to TRBD1. Per the germline V gene, CDR1 is SGHRS and CDR2 is YFSETQ. This CDR3 is 15 amino acids long. Losses at the gene ends were 2 bases for V and 7 bases for J; bases not matched to a gene: 4. The CDR3 protein is CASSFGTGGENEQFF. The CDR3 coding sequence is TGCGCCAGCAGCTTTGGGACAGGGGGCGAAAATGAGCAGTTCTTC.

Many counts were recorded for this clonotype. A much larger clone differs by one base, so this may be a read error. The chain has TRBV7-2 and TRBJ2-7; 7 nucleotides match TRBD1. This CDR3 is built from 14 residues. V gave up 6 bases and J gave up 6 bases; unmatched junction bases: 11. Germline CDR1 is SGHTA and CDR2 is FQGNSA. The chain's CDR3 is CASRVTGPLGEQYF. The CDR3 nucleotides are TGTGCCAGCAGGGTGACAGGGCCGTTGGGCGAGCAGTACTTC.

This clonotype was recorded at least ten times. The gene calls are TRBV29-1 and TRBJ2-5; D is unresolved. Trimming removed 3 bases at V and 0 bases at J, with 5 bases between. This CDR3 is built from 12 residues. Germline loops: CDR1 SQVTM, CDR2 ANQGSEA. In DNA, the CDR3 is TGCAGCGTTGAGGGCAACCAAGAGACCCAGTACTTC. Protein product: CSVEGNQETQYF.